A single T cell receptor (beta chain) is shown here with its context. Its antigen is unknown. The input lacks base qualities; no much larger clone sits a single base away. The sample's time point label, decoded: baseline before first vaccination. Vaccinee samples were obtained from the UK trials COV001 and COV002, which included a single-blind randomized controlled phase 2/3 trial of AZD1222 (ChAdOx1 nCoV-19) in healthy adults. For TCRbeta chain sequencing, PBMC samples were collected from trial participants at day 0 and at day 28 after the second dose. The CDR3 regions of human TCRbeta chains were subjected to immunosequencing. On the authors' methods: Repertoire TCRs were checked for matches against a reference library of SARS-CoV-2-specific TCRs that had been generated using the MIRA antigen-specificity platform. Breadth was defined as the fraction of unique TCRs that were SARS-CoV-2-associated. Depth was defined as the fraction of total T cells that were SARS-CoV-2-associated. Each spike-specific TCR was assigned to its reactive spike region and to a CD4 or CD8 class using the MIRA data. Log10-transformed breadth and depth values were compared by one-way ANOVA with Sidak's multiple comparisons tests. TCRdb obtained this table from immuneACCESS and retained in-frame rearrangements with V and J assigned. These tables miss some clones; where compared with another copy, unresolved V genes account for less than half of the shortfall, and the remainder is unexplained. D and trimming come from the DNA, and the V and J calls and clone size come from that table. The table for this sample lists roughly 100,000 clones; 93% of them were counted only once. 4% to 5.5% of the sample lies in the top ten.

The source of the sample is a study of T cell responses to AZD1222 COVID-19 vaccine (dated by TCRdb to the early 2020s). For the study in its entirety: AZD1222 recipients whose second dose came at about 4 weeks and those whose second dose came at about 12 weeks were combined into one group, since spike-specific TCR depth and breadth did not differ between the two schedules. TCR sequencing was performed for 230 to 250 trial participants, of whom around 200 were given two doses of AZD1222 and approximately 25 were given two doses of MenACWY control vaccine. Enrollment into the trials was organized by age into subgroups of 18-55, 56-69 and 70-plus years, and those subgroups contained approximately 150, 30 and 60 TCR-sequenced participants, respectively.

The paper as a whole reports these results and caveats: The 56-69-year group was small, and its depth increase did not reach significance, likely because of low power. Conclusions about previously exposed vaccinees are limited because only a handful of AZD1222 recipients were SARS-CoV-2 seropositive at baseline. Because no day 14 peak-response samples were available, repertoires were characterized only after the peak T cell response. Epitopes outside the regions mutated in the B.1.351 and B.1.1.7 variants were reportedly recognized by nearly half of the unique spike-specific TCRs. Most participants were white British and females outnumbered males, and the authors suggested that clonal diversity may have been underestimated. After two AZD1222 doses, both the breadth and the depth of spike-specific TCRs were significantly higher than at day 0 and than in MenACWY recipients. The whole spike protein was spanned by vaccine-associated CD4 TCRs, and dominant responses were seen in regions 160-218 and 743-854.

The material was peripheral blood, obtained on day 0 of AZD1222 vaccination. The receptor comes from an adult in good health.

The DNA reads TGTGCCAGTAGTTCCCCTCCCGGGACTAGCGTCGGAGATACGCAGTATTTT. This is translated as CASSSPPGTSVGDTQYF. The chain is encoded by TRBV19 joined to TRBJ2-3, with 10 bases in between that match TRBD2. Inclusive of the bounding cysteine and phenylalanine, the CDR3 is 17 residues long. Only the CDR3 portion is preserved as DNA: 51 bases, with reading frame beginning at the first base. The germline V gene (reference sequence) specifies LNHDA as CDR1 and SQIVND as CDR2. After removal of 5 bases from V and 5 bases from J, the junction retains 13 bases not matched to a gene.